This entry lists 9 T cell receptor beta chains sequenced from one sample in a study of early T cells in non-severe SARS-CoV-2 infection. TCRdb re-derived calls from the 5' RACE reads in MiXCR, one entry per CDR3 protein. The sample records fewer than 60,000 distinct CDR3 sequences, 11% being singletons. The sequenced sample was whole blood. These receptor sequences come from an adult who was a healthcare worker with PCR-confirmed SARS-CoV-2 infection or an uninfected control (not recorded which).

There are many counts of this clonotype. The rearrangement joins TRBV5-1 to TRBJ1-2; tentative D call: TRBD1 (5 bases). The CDR3 has 14 residues. Trimming took 4 bases from V and 8 from J, leaving 18 bases between them. Germline V gene sequence: CDR1 SGHRS, CDR2 YFSETQ. The DNA for the CDR3 is TGCGCCAGCAGCCCGGGACCTGGGGCGGAAGGCTACACCTTC. Its protein product is CASSPGPGAEGYTF.

This clonotype was observed a few times. This chain links TRBV19 with TRBJ1-1; 8 nucleotides match TRBD1. Per the germline V gene, CDR1 is LNHDA and CDR2 is SQIVND (reference sequence). The J segment lost 3 bases and the V segment lost 6 bases, leaving 9 bases of the junction unmatched. The CDR3 has 15 amino acids. The CDR3 nucleotides read TGTGCCAGTAGCCCTGGGACAGGAGGTTACACTGAAGCTTTCTTT. As protein: CASSPGTGGYTEAFF.

The gene calls are TRBV6-6 and TRBJ2-3; 13 bases fit TRBD2. Trimming at V came to 2 bases and at J to 2 bases, leaving 4 bases not matched to a gene. CDR1 is MNHNY, CDR2 SVGAGI, per germline (reference sequence). The CDR3 consists of 17 residues. The chain's CDR3 is CASSYGTSGAVTDTQYF. DNA of the CDR3: TGTGCCAGCAGTTACGGGACTAGCGGGGCCGTCACAGATACGCAGTATTTT.

This clonotype appeared many times. The V gene is TRBV5-1, the J gene TRBJ1-1; 7 bases are shared with TRBD1. The germline V gene has CDR1 SGHRS and CDR2 YFSETQ. The CDR3 runs to 14 residues. J gave up 4 bases and V 8 bases, and 11 bases lay outside the gene matches. CDR3 amino acids: CASEPRGGGTEAFF. CDR3 sequence (DNA): TGCGCCAGTGAACCCAGGGGGGGAGGCACTGAAGCTTTCTTT.

This clonotype was seen at least ten times. CDR3 sequence (DNA): TGTGCCAGCAGCCAAGGGCTAGCCCAAGAGACCCAGTACTTC. Translation: CASSQGLAQETQYF. The chain is built from TRBV3-1 and TRBJ2-5; perhaps TRBD2 as D (5 bases). V was clipped by 1 base and J by 1 base, with 7 bases between them. Germline V gene sequence: CDR1 LGHDT, CDR2 YNNKEL (reference sequence). The CDR3 spans 14 residues.

The chain couples TRBV3-1 to TRBJ1-2, with 8 positions matching TRBD1. Germline lookup yields CDR1 LGHDT and CDR2 YNNKEL (reference sequence). V dropped 6 bases and J dropped 6; count of bases not matched to a gene: 9. This CDR3 contains 14 residues. In DNA form, the CDR3 reads TGTGCCAGCAGGACTTTGGGACAGGCGGATGGCTACACCTTC. It translates to CASRTLGQADGYTF.

In its sample, this clonotype was seen a few times. The genes are TRBV20-1 and TRBJ2-2; 8 positions match TRBD2. This CDR3 is 19 amino acids long. The V and J ends lost 0 bases and 2 bases, in that order; junction bases with no gene match: 14. Germline V gene data show CDR1 as DFQATT and CDR2 as SNEGSKA (reference sequence). The CDR3 protein is CSARDSRKASGLNTGELFF. The CDR3 DNA reads TGCAGTGCTAGAGACTCACGAAAGGCTAGCGGGCTTAACACCGGGGAGCTGTTTTTT.

This clonotype has at least ten counts. This sequence joins TRBV9 and TRBJ2-5; no clear D. The germline V and J ends were trimmed by 2 bases and 1 base, with 9 bases remaining between them. The germline gives CDR1 SGDLS, CDR2 YYNGEE. This CDR3 contains 14 residues. The CDR3 coding sequence is TGTGCCAGCAGCGTGGATCCAGTCCAAGAGACCCAGTACTTC. This encodes CASSVDPVQETQYF.

This clonotype was found many times. The chain uses TRBV7-3 and TRBJ2-1, with a tentative D call TRBD2 (5 bases). CDR1 SGHTA and CDR2 FQGTGA come from the germline V gene. Deletions cut 0 bases from V and 9 bases from J, with 15 bases between. There are 15 residues in the CDR3. Here the CDR3 reads CASSLTDYSTGEQFF. The CDR3 DNA sequence: TGTGCCAGCAGCTTAACCGACTACTCCACGGGTGAGCAGTTCTTC.